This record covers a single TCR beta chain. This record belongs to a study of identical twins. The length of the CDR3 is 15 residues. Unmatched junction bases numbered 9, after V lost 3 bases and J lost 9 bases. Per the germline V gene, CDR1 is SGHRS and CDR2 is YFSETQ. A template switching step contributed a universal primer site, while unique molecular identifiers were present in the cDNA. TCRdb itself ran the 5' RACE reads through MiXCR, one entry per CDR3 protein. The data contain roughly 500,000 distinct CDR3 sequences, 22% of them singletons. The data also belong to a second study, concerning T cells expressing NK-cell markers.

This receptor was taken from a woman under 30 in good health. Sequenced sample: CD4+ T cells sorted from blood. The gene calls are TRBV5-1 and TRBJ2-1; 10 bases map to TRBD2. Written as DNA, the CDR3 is TGCGCCAGCAGCTCTTCAGCGGGAGGGCCCGGTGAGCAGTTCTTC. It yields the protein CASSSSAGGPGEQFF.